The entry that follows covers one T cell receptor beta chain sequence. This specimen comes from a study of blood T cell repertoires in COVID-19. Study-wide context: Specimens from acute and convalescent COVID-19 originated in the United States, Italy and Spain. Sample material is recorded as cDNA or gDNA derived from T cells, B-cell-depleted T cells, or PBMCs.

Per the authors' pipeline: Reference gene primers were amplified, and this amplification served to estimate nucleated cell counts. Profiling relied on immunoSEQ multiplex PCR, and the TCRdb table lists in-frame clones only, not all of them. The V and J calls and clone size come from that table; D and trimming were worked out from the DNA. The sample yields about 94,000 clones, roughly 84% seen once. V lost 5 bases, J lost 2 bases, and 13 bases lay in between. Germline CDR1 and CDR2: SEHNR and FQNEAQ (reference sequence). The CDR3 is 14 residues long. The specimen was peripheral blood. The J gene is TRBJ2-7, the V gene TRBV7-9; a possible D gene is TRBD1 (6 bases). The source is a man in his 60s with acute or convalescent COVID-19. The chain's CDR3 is CASSPLRGTYEQYF. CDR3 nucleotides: TGTGCCAGCAGCCCATTAAGGGGGACCTACGAGCAGTACTTC.